This T cell receptor (beta chain) comes out of a study of identical twins. At least ten counts were recorded for this clonotype. Only healthy Caucasians were included as donors. Template switching introduced a universal primer site, and the cDNA bore unique molecular identifiers. TCRdb called the 5' RACE reads again in MiXCR, with one record for every CDR3 protein. The repertoire holds about 720,000 distinct CDR3 sequences, with around a sixth as singletons. These data were also reused for a study on T cells expressing NK-cell markers.

The sequenced sample was PBMCs. The receptor was derived from a woman aged 18-29 years in good health.

The CDR3 region has the DNA TGCAGTGCTTCGGGAGATCAAGAGACCCAGTACTTC. Amino acids: CSASGDQETQYF. The rearrangement links TRBV20-1 to TRBJ2-5; D perhaps matches TRBD2 (6 bases). The CDR3 is made up of 12 amino acids. The germline gives CDR1 DFQATT, CDR2 SNEGSKA (reference sequence). Trimming took 5 bases from V and 2 from J, leaving 9 bases between them.